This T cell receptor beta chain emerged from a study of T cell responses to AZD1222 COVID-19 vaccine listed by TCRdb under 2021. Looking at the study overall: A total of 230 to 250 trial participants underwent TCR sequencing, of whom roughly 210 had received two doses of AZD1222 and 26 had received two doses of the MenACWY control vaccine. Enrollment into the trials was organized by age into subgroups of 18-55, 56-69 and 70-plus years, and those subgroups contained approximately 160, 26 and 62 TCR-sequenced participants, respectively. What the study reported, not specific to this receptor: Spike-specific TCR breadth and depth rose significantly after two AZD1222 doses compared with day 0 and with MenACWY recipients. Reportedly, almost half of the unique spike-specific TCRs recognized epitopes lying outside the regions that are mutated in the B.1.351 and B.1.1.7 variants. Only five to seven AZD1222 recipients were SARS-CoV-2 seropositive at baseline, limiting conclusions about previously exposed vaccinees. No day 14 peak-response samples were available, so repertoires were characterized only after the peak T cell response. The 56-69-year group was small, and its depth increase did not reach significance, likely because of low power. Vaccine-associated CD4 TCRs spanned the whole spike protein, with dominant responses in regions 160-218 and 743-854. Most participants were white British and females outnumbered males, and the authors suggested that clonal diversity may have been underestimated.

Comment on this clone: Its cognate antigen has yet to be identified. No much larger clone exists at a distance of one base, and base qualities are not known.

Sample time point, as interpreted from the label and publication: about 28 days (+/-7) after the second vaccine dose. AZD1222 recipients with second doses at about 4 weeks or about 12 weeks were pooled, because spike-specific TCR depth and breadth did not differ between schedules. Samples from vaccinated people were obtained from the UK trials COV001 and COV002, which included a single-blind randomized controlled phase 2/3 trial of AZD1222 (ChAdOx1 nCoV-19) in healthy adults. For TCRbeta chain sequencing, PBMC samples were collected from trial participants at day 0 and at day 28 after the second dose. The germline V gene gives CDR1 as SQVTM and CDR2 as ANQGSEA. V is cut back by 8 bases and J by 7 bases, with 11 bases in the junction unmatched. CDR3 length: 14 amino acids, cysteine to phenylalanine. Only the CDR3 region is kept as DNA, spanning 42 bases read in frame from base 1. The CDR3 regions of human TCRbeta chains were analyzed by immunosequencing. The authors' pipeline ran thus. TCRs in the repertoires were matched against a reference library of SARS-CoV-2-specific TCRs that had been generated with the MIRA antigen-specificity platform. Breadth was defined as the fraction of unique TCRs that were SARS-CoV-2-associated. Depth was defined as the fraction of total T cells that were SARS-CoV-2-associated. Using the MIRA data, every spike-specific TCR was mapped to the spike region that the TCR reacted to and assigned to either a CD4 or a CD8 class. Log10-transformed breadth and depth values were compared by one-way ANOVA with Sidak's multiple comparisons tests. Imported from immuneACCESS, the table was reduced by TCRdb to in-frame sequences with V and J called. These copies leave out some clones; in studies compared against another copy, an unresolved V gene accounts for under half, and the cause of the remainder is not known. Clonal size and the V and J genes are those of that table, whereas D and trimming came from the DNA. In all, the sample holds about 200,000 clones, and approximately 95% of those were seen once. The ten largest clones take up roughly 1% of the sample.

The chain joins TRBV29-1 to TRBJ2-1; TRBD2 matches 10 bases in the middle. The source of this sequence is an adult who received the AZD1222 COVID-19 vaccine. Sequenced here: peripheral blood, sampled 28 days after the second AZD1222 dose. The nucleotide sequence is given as TGCAGCTCTTCTAGCGGGGGCCGGGGGAATGAGCAGTTCTTC. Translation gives CSSSSGGRGNEQFF.